A selection of T cell receptor beta chains follows, all from one sample in a study of cytomegalovirus exposure and HLA in healthy donors. TCRdb's table, derived via immunoSEQ multiplex PCR, lists solely in-frame clones and lacks some. The data show some 200,000 clones, and the top ten clones hold roughly 6.7%. The sample taken for sequencing was PBMCs. Receptor source: a man aged 25-45 years in good health and CMV-seronegative. Each CDR3 is given with its conserved first and last residue. D genes are given only for firm matches.

D gene,V gene,J gene,CDR3 DNA,CDR3 protein
.,TRBV19,TRBJ1-2,TGTGCCAGTAGTATCTTACCCGAGAGAGGCTTCTATGGCTACACCTTC,CASSILPERGFYGYTF
TRBD2,TRBV9,TRBJ2-3,TGTGCCAGCAGCGTAGCTAGCGGGAGGGCCCGCACAGATACGCAGTATTTT,CASSVASGRARTDTQYF
TRBD1,TRBV4-2,TRBJ2-2,TGTGCCAGCAGCTCTACCGGGACAGGGGGTATCGGGGAGCTGTTTTTT,CASSSTGTGGIGELFF
.,TRBV5-6,TRBJ2-2,TGTGCCAGCAGCTTGCGGGTAGCCGGGGAGCTGTTTTTT,CASSLRVAGELFF
.,TRBV6-5,TRBJ2-7,TGTGCCAGCAGTTACGGTATCGGGGGACTCTACGAGCAGTACTTC,CASSYGIGGLYEQYF
.,TRBV5-1,TRBJ2-1,TGCGCCAGCAGCCCTCCCCGGAGCTACAATGAGCAGTTCTTC,CASSPPRSYNEQFF
.,TRBV25-1,TRBJ2-7,TGTGCCAGCAGTCCCTTGAACAGCTACGAGCAGTACTTC,CASSPLNSYEQYF
.,TRBV6-1,TRBJ2-7,TGTGCCAGCAGCCAGGAAGGGACTCGGGCCGACGAGCAGTACTTC,CASSQEGTRADEQYF
TRBD2,TRBV9,TRBJ2-7,TGTGCCAGCAGCGTAGAGGCGGGGGGCTTCTCCTACGAGCAGTACTTC,CASSVEAGGFSYEQYF
.,TRBV10-2,TRBJ1-1,TGCGCCAGCTCGTGGGGGACTCTTAACACTGAAGCTTTCTTT,CASSWGTLNTEAFF
.,TRBV28,TRBJ2-7,TGTGCCAGCAGCTCCCCCCTCAGTACCTCCTACGAGCAGTACTTC,CASSSPLSTSYEQYF
.,TRBV19,TRBJ2-2,TGTGCCAGTAGTATAGGGGGGGCGAACACCGGGGAGCTGTTTTTT,CASSIGGANTGELFF
TRBD2,TRBV28,TRBJ2-7,TGTGCCAGCAGTTCGGGGGGGACTGGGGAGCAGTACTTC,CASSSGGTGEQYF
TRBD2,TRBV19,TRBJ2-1,TGTGCCAGTAGTATAATTCGGCTAGCGGGTAATGAGCAGTTCTTC,CASSIIRLAGNEQFF
.,TRBV5-1,TRBJ2-1,TGCGCCAGCAGCCCGGCGTTCGGAGTATCTCACAATGAGCAGTTCTTC,CASSPAFGVSHNEQFF
TRBD2,TRBV7-2,TRBJ2-1,TGTGCCAGCAGCCCCTTCAAACTAGCGGGGATCTACAATGAGCAGTTCTTC,CASSPFKLAGIYNEQFF
TRBD2,TRBV7-2,TRBJ2-5,TGTGCCAGCAGCCTACAGGGTTTACGGGGGGGCGGGGAGACCCAGTACTTC,CASSLQGLRGGGETQYF
TRBD1,TRBV9,TRBJ1-4,TGTGCCAGCAGCGTAACAGGGGATGAAAAACTGTTTTTT,CASSVTGDEKLFF
TRBD1,TRBV5-1,TRBJ2-5,TGCGCCAGCAGCCAGGGACAGGCGAGGGAGACCCAGTACTTC,CASSQGQARETQYF
.,TRBV7-9,TRBJ2-7,TGTGCCAGCAGCGAACAGGGGGGGTCCGAGCAGTACTTC,CASSEQGGSEQYF
TRBD1,TRBV28,TRBJ2-1,TGTGCCAGCAGTCCTCGACAGGGATGGGGTGAGCAGTTCTTC,CASSPRQGWGEQFF
.,TRBV4-3,TRBJ2-3,TGCGCCAGCAGGGACCGGGGGGCCACAGATACGCAGTATTTT,CASRDRGATDTQYF
.,TRBV7-9,TRBJ1-4,TGTGCCAGCAGCTTGGACAGCCCGATAGTTCATGAAAAACTGTTTTTT,CASSLDSPIVHEKLFF
TRBD1,TRBV30,TRBJ1-5,TGTGCCTGGGTGGGTAAGACAGGGGGATTTCAGCCCCAGCATTTT,CAWVGKTGGFQPQHF
.,TRBV18,TRBJ2-1,TGTGCCAGCTCACCACCGTCTCTAGTCCCCGATGAGCAGTTCTTC,CASSPPSLVPDEQFF
TRBD1,TRBV4-1,TRBJ1-6,TGCGCCAGCAGCCAAGGATGGGCAGGGGGCTCCTATAATTCACCCCTCCACTTT,CASSQGWAGGSYNSPLHF
TRBD1,TRBV7-2,TRBJ1-1,TGTGCCAGCAGCTTAGGCGACAGGGGCAGGTGGACTGAAGCTTTCTTT,CASSLGDRGRWTEAFF
TRBD1,TRBV9,TRBJ2-1,TGTGCCAGCAGCCTACAGGGGGCGCCGACCTACAATGAGCAGTTCTTC,CASSLQGAPTYNEQFF
TRBD1,TRBV30,TRBJ1-1,TGTGCACAGGGGTCGAACACTGAAGCTTTCTTT,CAQGSNTEAFF
TRBD1,TRBV11-2,TRBJ2-5,TGTGCCAGCAGCTTAGCGACAGGGACAGAGACCCAGTACTTC,CASSLATGTETQYF
.,TRBV28,TRBJ1-3,TGTGCCAGCTTTACTCAGGGGAACTCTGGAAACACCATATATTTT,CASFTQGNSGNTIYF
.,TRBV7-2,TRBJ2-5,TGTGCCAGCAGCCGACTAGTGAGAATCCAAGAGACCCAGTACTTC,CASSRLVRIQETQYF
TRBD1,TRBV5-1,TRBJ1-2,TGCGCCAGCAGCCCGTCACAGGGGGCCTTCTATGGCTACACCTTC,CASSPSQGAFYGYTF
.,TRBV4-1,TRBJ1-4,TGCGCCAGCAGCCAACCCCTGGAGGGTCGGGGAAAACTGTTTTTT,CASSQPLEGRGKLFF
TRBD1,TRBV5-1,TRBJ1-1,TGCGCCAGCAGCTCCCAGGACAGGGGGAGTGTCACTGAAGCTTTCTTT,CASSSQDRGSVTEAFF
TRBD2,TRBV11-2,TRBJ2-1,TGTGCCAGCAGCTTCCTAGCGGGGGGGCGGTATGAGCAGTTCTTC,CASSFLAGGRYEQFF
.,TRBV12-5,TRBJ1-6,TGTGCTAGTGGTCCCTCCGACAGAACTAATTCACCCCTCCACTTT,CASGPSDRTNSPLHF
TRBD1,TRBV27,TRBJ1-4,TGTGCCAGCAGGCCCAGGGACAGGGTCCCTAATGAAAAACTGTTTTTT,CASRPRDRVPNEKLFF
.,TRBV15,TRBJ1-5,TGTGCCACCAGCAGAGGGACAGTTTATAGCAATCAGCCCCAGCATTTT,CATSRGTVYSNQPQHF
.,TRBV7-9,TRBJ1-1,TGTGCCAGCAGCTTAGGGGGCGGCACTGAAGCTTTCTTT,CASSLGGGTEAFF